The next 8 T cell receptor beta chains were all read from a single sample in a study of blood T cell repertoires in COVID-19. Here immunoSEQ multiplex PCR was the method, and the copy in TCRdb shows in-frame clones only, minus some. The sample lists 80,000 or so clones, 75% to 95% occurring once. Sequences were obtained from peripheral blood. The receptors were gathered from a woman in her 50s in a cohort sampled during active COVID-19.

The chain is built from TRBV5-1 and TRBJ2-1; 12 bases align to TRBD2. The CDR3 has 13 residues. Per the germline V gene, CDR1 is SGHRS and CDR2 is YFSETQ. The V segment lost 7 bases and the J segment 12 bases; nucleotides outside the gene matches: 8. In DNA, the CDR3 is TGCGCCAGCGGACTAGCGGGATTCTCACGGCAGTTCTTC. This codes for CASGLAGFSRQFF.

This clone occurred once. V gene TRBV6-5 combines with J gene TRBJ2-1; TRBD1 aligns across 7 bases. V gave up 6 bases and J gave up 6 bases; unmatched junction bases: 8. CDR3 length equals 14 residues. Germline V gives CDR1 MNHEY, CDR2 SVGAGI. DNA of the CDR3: TGTGCCAGCAGGGTGACAGGGTCGGCCAATGAGCAGTTCTTC. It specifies CASRVTGSANEQFF.

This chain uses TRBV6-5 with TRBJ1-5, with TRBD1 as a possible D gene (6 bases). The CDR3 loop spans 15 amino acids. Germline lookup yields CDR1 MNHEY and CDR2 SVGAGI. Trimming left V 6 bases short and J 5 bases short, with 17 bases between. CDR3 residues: CASSPSTEGDQPQHF. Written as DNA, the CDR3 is TGTGCCAGCAGCCCCTCCACTGAGGGGGATCAGCCCCAGCATTTT.

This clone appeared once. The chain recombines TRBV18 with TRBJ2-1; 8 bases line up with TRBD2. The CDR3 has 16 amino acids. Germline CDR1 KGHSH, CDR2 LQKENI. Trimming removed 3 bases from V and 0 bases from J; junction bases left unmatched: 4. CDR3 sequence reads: CASSPTGTSSYNEQFF. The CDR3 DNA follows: TGTGCCAGCTCACCGACCGGGACTAGCTCCTACAATGAGCAGTTCTTC.

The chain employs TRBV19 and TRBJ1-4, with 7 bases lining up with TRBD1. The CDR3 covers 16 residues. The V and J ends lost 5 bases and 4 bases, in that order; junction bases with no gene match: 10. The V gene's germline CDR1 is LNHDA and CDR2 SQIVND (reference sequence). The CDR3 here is CASSSQGGTVNEKLFF. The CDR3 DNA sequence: TGTGCCAGTAGTTCCCAAGGGGGGACAGTTAATGAAAAACTGTTTTTT.

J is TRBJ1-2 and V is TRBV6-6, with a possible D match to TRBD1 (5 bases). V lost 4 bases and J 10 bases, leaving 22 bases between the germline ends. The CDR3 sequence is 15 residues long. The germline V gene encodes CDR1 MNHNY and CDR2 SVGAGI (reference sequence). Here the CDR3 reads CASSSRNRSQRNYTF. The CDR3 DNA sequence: TGTGCCAGCAGTTCTAGGAACAGGAGCCAGAGAAACTACACCTTC.

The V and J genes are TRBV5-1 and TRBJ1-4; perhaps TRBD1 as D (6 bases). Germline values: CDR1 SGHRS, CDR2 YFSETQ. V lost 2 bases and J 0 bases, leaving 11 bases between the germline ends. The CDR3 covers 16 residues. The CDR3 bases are TGCGCCAGCAGCTTCTCAGGGGATGCAACTAATGAAAAACTGTTTTTT. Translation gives CASSFSGDATNEKLFF.

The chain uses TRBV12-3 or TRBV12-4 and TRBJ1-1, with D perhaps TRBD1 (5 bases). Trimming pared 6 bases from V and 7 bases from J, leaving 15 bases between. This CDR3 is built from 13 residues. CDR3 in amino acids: CASRSGNQGEAFF. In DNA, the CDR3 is TGTGCCAGCAGGTCAGGGAACCAGGGTGAAGCTTTCTTT.